This T cell receptor (beta chain) is drawn from a study of T cell changes during pregnancy in multiple sclerosis. The repertoire was sequenced with immunoSEQ multiplex PCR; TCRdb's copy has only in-frame clones and lacks some. In the table there are 35,000 to 45,000 clones, 85% to 90% of which are singletons. V lost 3 bases to trimming and J lost 0 bases; unmatched junction nucleotides: 14. The germline V gene encodes CDR1 MRHNA and CDR2 SNTAGT. The CDR3 consists of 19 residues. The TCR comes from a female donor with multiple sclerosis, enrolled in a pregnancy study. This chain joins TRBV6-4 and TRBJ1-3; 7 positions match TRBD1. The sequenced sample was CD4+ T cells from peripheral blood mononuclear cells, obtained in the first trimester of pregnancy. This CDR3 reads CASSDSGPSGGLSGNTIYF. The CDR3 DNA reads TGTGCCAGCAGTGATTCCGGCCCCTCAGGGGGACTCTCTGGAAACACCATATATTTT.